The next 5 T cell receptor beta chains were all read from a single sample in a study of blood T cell repertoires in COVID-19. The repertoire was sequenced with immunoSEQ multiplex PCR; TCRdb's copy has only in-frame clones and lacks some. This sample has roughly 150,000 clones, with 80% found just once. Sequenced: PBMCs or T cells enriched from blood (not recorded which). These receptors came from a man aged 40-55 years who had recovered from COVID-19.

This clone was counted only a few times. In the same sample, other DNA sequences code for this CDR3. The V and J genes are TRBV18 and TRBJ2-3, with 7 bases aligning to TRBD2. The CDR3 extends over 15 amino acids. Germline-derived CDR1 and CDR2 are KGHSH and LQKENI. The V gene end was trimmed by 0 bases and the J gene end by 1 base; junction bases not matched to a gene: 1. The CDR3 region is CASSPPSGGTDTQYF. In DNA form, the CDR3 reads TGTGCCAGCTCACCACCCAGCGGGGGCACAGATACGCAGTATTTT.

The chain recombines TRBV6-4 with TRBJ2-5; 9 bases are shared with TRBD2. J gave up 2 bases and V 3 bases, and 4 bases lay outside the gene matches. Germline CDR1 reads MRHNA; CDR2 reads SNTAGT. The CDR3 is 15 amino acids. In nucleotides, the CDR3 is TGTGCCAGCAGTGAGTCCAGCGGGGGGCAAGAGACCCAGTACTTC. Translation: CASSESSGGQETQYF.

The chain employs TRBV30 and TRBJ1-2, with TRBD1 matching over 10 bases. The CDR3 has 15 amino acids. V was clipped by 1 base and J by 3 bases; unmatched bases: 5. Germline assignment: CDR1 GTSNPN and CDR2 SVGIG (reference sequence). The CDR3 bases are TGTGCCTGGAGTGCGGGACAGGGGTGGGACTATGGCTACACCTTC. Translation gives CAWSAGQGWDYGYTF.

This rearrangement joins TRBV9 to TRBJ2-3, with D tentatively TRBD1 (6 bases). The CDR3 is 18 amino acids. In germline, CDR1 is SGDLS, CDR2 YYNGEE. The germline V and J ends were trimmed by 2 bases and 0 bases, with 19 bases remaining between them. This chain's CDR3 is CASSVAGDYILSTDTQYF. CDR3 DNA sequence: TGTGCCAGCAGCGTCGCAGGGGATTATATCCTAAGCACAGATACGCAGTATTTT.

This rearrangement joins TRBV2 to TRBJ2-7, with 7 bases matching TRBD1. The CDR3 sequence is 14 residues long. From germline, CDR1 is SNHLY and CDR2 FYNNEI. With V trimmed by 6 bases and J by 5 bases, 10 bases remained unmatched. The DNA for the CDR3 is TGTGCCAGCAGACCCTCCGGGACAGTAGACGAGCAGTACTTC. Amino acid sequence: CASRPSGTVDEQYF. The full variable domain, rest sourced from reference TRBV2 and TRBJ2-7, is EPEVTQTPSHQVTQMGQEVILRCVPISNHLYFYWYRQILGQKVEFLVSFYNNEISEKSEIFDDQFSVERPDGSNFTLKIRSTKLEDSAMYFCASRPSGTVDEQYFGPGTRLTVT.